One and the same sample provided the 6 T cell receptor beta chains below, sequenced in a study of T cells in Graves' hyperthyroidism and ophthalmopathy (dated by TCRdb to the late 2010s). Libraries were constructed by multiplex PCR. For sequencing, an Illumina HiSeq 2000 was employed. The TCR beta CDR3 regions were amplified from RNA transcripts. For the first round of RT-PCR on the TCR CDR3, the HTBI primer set was used together with the Qiagen OneStep RT-PCR kit. The public reads were run again by TCRdb, first through fastp at Q25 and then through MiXCR, and only productive beta chains were kept. For every CDR3 protein sequence, its rows merge into one entry that carries the most common genes and DNA. Recorded for this sample are around 290,000 distinct CDR3 sequences; about 14% of them occurred a single time. 6% to 8% of the sample rests with the top ten. Sequencing used blood. These receptors were collected from a woman aged 30 to 39 with Graves' hyperthyroidism that later progressed to Graves' ophthalmopathy.

The chain joins TRBV7-2 to TRBJ2-7; 7 bases line up with TRBD1. With 7 bases clipped from V and 6 bases from J, the junction kept 3 bases outside the gene matches. Germline assignment: CDR1 SGHTA and CDR2 FQGNSA. CDR3 size: 11 residues. The CDR3 is CASTYRGEQYF. In nucleotides, the CDR3 is TGTGCCAGCACATACAGGGGCGAGCAGTACTTC.

This clonotype was seen many times. The V and J genes are TRBV27 and TRBJ2-6; weak D call: TRBD2 (5 bases). V lost 6 bases to trimming and J lost 0 bases, with 9 bases between them. Germline V gives CDR1 MNHEY, CDR2 SMNVEV (reference sequence). The CDR3 runs 15 residues. CDR3 region: CASSYTSSGANVLTF. The DNA of the CDR3 is TGTGCCAGCAGCTATACTAGCTCTGGGGCCAACGTCCTGACTTTC.

This clonotype appeared many times. The V and J genes are TRBV6-5 and TRBJ2-1; possibly TRBD2 for D (6 bases). CDR1 and CDR2 from the germline V gene are MNHEY and SVGAGI. This CDR3 contains 15 residues. Between the trimmed V and J ends, which lost 0 bases and 4 bases, there was a span of 10 bases. CDR3 protein: CASSYSLAPYNEQFF. The CDR3 nucleotides are TGTGCCAGCAGTTACTCCCTAGCGCCGTACAATGAGCAGTTCTTC.

The table lists this clonotype with many counts. This rearrangement joins TRBV7-8 to TRBJ2-1, with 8 positions matching TRBD2. J lost 4 bases, V lost 5 bases, and 13 bases had no gene match. Looked up from germline, CDR1 is SGHVS and CDR2 is FQNEAQ. This CDR3 comprises 17 residues. CDR3 sequence: CASSRHSGTAQYNEQFF. CDR3 DNA sequence: TGTGCCAGCAGCCGTCATAGCGGGACTGCACAATACAATGAGCAGTTCTTC.

This clonotype was found many times. V and J are TRBV19 and TRBJ2-1; D is ambiguous. The CDR3 totals 15 residues. Trimming cost V 3 bases and J 7 bases, with 16 bases left between them. CDR1 and CDR2 from the germline V gene are LNHDA and SQIVND (reference sequence). This CDR3 is CASSISARLMNEQFF. DNA for the CDR3: TGTGCCAGTAGTATCTCGGCTAGGCTGATGAATGAGCAGTTCTTC.

The V gene is TRBV6-6, the J gene TRBJ1-2, with TRBD1 identical over 9 bases. The V gene end was trimmed by 0 bases and the J gene end by 4 bases; junction bases not matched to a gene: 6. CDR1 and CDR2 from the germline V gene are MNHNY and SVGAGI (reference sequence). CDR3 length: 16 amino acids. CDR3 residues: CASSYSGQGRSYGYTF. For the CDR3, the DNA is TGTGCCAGCAGTTACTCGGGACAGGGCCGCTCCTATGGCTACACCTTC.